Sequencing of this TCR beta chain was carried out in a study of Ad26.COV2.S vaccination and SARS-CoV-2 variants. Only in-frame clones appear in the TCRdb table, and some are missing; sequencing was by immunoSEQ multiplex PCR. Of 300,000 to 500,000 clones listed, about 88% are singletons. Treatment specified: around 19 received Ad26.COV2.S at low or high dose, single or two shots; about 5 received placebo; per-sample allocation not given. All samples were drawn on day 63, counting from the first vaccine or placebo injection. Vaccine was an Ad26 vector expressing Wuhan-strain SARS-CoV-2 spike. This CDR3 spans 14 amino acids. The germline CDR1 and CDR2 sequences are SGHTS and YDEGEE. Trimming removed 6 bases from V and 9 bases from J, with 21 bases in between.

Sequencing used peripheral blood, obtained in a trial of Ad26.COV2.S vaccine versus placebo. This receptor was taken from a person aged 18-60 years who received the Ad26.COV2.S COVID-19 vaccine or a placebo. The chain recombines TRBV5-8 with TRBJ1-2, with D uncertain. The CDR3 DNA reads TGTGCCAGCACCGGCCGCCCTTTGGGTTTTAGCTACACCTTC. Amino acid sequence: CASTGRPLGFSYTF.